The 3 T cell receptor beta chains presented below share a single source sample, sequenced in a study of blood T cell repertoires in COVID-19. TCRdb keeps only in-frame clones here, not all; method: immunoSEQ multiplex PCR. The table includes about 71,000 clones, 82% detected once. The sequenced sample consisted of peripheral blood. These receptors all stem from a woman older than 75 with acute or convalescent COVID-19.

J is TRBJ2-2 and V is TRBV9; 7 bases match TRBD2. Germline values: CDR1 SGDLS, CDR2 YYNGEE. The ends lost 4 bases at V and 0 bases at J; junction bases unmatched: 6. The CDR3 covers 16 residues. This CDR3 is CASSIREAPNTGELFF. The CDR3 DNA reads as TGTGCCAGCAGCATCCGGGAGGCCCCGAACACCGGGGAGCTGTTTTTT.

The V gene is TRBV19, the J gene TRBJ2-7; 11 nucleotides line up with TRBD2. Germline V gene lookup returns CDR1 LNHDA and CDR2 SQIVND (reference sequence). V shed 1 base and J 7 bases; nucleotides not matched to a gene: 9. This CDR3 spans 16 amino acids. CDR3 DNA sequence: TGTGCCAGTAGTATAGGCGGGGGGACTAGCGGAGGTGAGCAGTACTTC. Its translation is CASSIGGGTSGGEQYF.

V usage is TRBV27 and J usage is TRBJ2-7, with 8 bases fitting TRBD2. Looked up from germline, CDR1 is MNHEY and CDR2 is SMNVEV (reference sequence). V was clipped by 2 bases and J by 2 bases; unmatched bases: 11. The CDR3 totals 17 residues. The CDR3 here is CASSLGLAGSGTYEQYF. The DNA for the CDR3 is TGTGCCAGCAGTTTAGGGCTAGCGGGTAGCGGTACCTACGAGCAGTACTTC.